This T cell receptor (beta chain) was obtained from a study of naive and memory T cell subsets. Whole-blood samples were less than 3 ml of peripheral blood from healthy adult volunteers. A UMI-containing oligonucleotide was joined by 3' ligation to the TCR cDNA template. Trimming took 4 bases from V and 2 from J, leaving 15 bases between them. The CDR3 covers 15 residues. From germline, CDR1 is MGHRA and CDR2 YSYEKL. This clonotype has only a few counts. Alpha and beta constant region primers primed reverse transcription for blood and skin samples. TCRdb itself ran the 5' RACE reads through MiXCR, one entry per CDR3 protein. The sample carries about 22,000 distinct CDR3 sequences, 4% to 4.5% recorded once.

The sequence was obtained from a male donor in good health. V and J are TRBV4-1 and TRBJ2-7; perhaps TRBD2 as D (6 bases). The CDR3 sequence is CASSRGDLNTYEQYF. The CDR3 coding sequence is TGCGCCAGCAGCCGTGGGGACTTAAACACCTACGAGCAGTACTTC.